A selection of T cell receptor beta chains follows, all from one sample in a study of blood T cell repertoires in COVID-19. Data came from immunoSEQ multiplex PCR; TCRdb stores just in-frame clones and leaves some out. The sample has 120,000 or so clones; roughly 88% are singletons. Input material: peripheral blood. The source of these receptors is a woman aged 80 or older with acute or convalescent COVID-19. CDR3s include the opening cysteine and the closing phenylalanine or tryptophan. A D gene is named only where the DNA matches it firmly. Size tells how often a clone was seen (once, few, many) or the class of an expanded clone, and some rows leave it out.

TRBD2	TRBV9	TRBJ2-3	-	CASSVSLEVSGTSGDKTQYF	TGTGCCAGCAGCGTATCGTTGGAAGTCTCAGGGACTAGCGGGGATAAAACGCAGTATTTT
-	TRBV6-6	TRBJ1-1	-	CASRQQGNTEAFF	TGTGCCAGCAGACAACAGGGAAACACTGAAGCTTTCTTT
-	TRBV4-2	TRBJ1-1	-	CASKQTNMNTEAFF	TGTGCCAGCAAGCAAACTAACATGAACACTGAAGCTTTCTTT
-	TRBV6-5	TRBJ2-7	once	CASSYSRQAVSYEQYF	TGTGCCAGCAGTTACTCAAGACAGGCCGTATCCTACGAGCAGTACTTC
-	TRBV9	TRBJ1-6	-	CASSVGGSSAPLHF	TGTGCCAGCAGCGTAGGGGGGTCTAGCGCACCCCTCCACTTT
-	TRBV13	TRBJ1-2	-	CASSSLDSNYGYTF	TGTGCCAGCAGCTCCCTGGACAGCAACTATGGCTACACCTTC
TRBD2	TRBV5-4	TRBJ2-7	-	CASSPQREGQEQYF	TGTGCCAGCAGCCCCCAGCGGGAGGGCCAGGAGCAGTACTTC
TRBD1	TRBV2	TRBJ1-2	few	CASSEREPGQGYGYTF	TGTGCCAGCAGTGAGAGGGAGCCGGGACAGGGTTATGGCTACACCTTC
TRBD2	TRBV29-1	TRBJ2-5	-	CSVEGGTSGSQETQYF	TGCAGCGTTGAAGGCGGGACTAGCGGGAGCCAAGAGACCCAGTACTTC
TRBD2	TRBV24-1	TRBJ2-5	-	CATGTTAGASETQYF	TGTGCCACTGGGACTACAGCGGGAGCTTCAGAGACCCAGTACTTC
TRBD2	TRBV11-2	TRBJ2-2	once	CASSLYLAGVFSGELFF	TGTGCCAGCAGCTTATATCTAGCGGGAGTTTTCTCCGGGGAGCTGTTTTTT
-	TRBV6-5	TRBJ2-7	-	CASNPGRSSYEQYF	TGTGCCAGCAATCCAGGGAGGTCCTCCTACGAGCAGTACTTC
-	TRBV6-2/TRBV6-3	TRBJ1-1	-	CASSPADRNTEAFF	TGTGCCAGCAGTCCCGCCGACAGGAACACTGAAGCTTTCTTT
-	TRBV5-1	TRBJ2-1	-	CASSLSSSFVEQFF	TGCGCCAGCAGCTTGTCTTCTAGTTTTGTTGAGCAGTTCTTC
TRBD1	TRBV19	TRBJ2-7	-	CAEVPAGQGAYEQYF	TGTGCAGAGGTTCCCGCTGGGCAGGGGGCTTACGAGCAGTACTTC
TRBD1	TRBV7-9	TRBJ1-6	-	CASSGTESSSYNSPLHF	TGTGCCAGCAGCGGGACAGAGTCCAGCTCCTATAATTCACCCCTCCACTTT
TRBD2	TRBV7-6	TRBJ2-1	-	CASSLVLASGRVYNEQFF	TGTGCCAGCAGCTTAGTGCTTGCCAGCGGGAGGGTCTACAATGAGCAGTTCTTC
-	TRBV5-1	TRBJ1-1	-	CASSFSGQGNTEAFF	-
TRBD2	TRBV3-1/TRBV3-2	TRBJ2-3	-	CASSQLAGGTDTQYF	TGTGCCAGCAGCCAACTAGCGGGGGGAACAGATACGCAGTATTTT
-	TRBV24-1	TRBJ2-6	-	CATSEDREAGANVLTF	TGTGCCACCAGTGAAGACAGGGAGGCTGGGGCCAACGTCCTGACTTTC
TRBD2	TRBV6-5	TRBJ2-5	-	CATSNGGGETQYF	TGTGCCACCTCAAATGGGGGGGGAGAGACCCAGTACTTC
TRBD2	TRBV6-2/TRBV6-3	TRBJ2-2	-	CASSHAPPSGGKPGELFF	TGTGCCAGCAGTCACGCGCCCCCTAGCGGGGGTAAACCCGGGGAGCTGTTTTTT
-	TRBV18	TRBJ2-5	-	CASSPRGRVASETQYF	TGTGCCAGCTCACCACGAGGCAGGGTCGCTTCAGAGACCCAGTACTTC
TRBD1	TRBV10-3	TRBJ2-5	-	CAISEGQGQETQYF	TGTGCCATCAGTGAGGGACAGGGGCAAGAGACCCAGTACTTC
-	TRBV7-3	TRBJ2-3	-	CASSPLGQNTDTQYF	TGTGCCAGCAGCCCCTTAGGACAAAACACAGATACGCAGTATTTT
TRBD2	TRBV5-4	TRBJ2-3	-	CASSFLTSGSAGTDTQYF	TGTGCCAGCAGCTTTTTGACTAGCGGGTCGGCGGGCACAGATACGCAGTATTTT
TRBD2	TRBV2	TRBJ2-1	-	CASSGLAGGLGEQFF	TGTGCCAGCAGTGGACTAGCGGGGGGACTGGGTGAGCAGTTCTTC
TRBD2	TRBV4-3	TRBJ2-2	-	CASSQDGAGVTTGELFF	TGCGCCAGCAGCCAAGATGGGGCGGGGGTAACCACCGGGGAGCTGTTTTTT
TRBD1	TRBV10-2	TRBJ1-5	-	CASSETGGNQPQHF	TGCGCCAGCAGTGAGACAGGGGGTAATCAGCCCCAGCATTTT
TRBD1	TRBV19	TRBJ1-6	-	CASSIVQGPYNSPLHF	TGTGCCAGTAGTATAGTACAGGGGCCTTATAATTCACCCCTCCACTTT
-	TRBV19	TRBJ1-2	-	CASSITRGAQGYTF	TGTGCCAGTAGTATAACGCGGGGGGCACAAGGCTACACCTTC
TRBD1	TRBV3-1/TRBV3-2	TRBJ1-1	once	CASSQLNRGRTEAFF	TGTGCCAGCAGCCAATTGAACAGGGGGCGCACTGAAGCTTTCTTT
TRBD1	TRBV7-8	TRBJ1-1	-	CASSLGTGDTEAFF	TGTGCCAGCAGCTTAGGGACAGGGGACACTGAAGCTTTCTTT
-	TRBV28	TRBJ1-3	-	CASNQGIGFGNTIYF	TGTGCCAGCAACCAGGGGATTGGATTTGGAAACACCATATATTTT
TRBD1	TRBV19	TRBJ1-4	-	CASSISPGQGEKLFF	TGTGCCAGTAGTATCTCGCCGGGACAGGGTGAAAAACTGTTTTTT
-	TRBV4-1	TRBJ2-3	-	CASSHPSGTDTQYF	TGCGCCAGCAGCCATCCCAGCGGCACAGATACGCAGTATTTT
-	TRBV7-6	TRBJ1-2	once	CASSLAAAGGVTGDGYTF	TGTGCCAGCAGCTTAGCAGCCGCGGGGGGGGTTACAGGAGATGGCTACACCTTC
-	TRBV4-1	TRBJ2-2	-	CASSQVGGRGVPGELFF	TGCGCCAGCAGCCAAGTGGGGGGGCGCGGAGTTCCCGGGGAGCTGTTTTTT
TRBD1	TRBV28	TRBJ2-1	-	CASSLTGSSYNEQFF	TGTGCCAGCAGTTTGACAGGGAGCTCCTACAATGAGCAGTTCTTC
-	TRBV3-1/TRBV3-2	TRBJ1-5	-	CASSQFLDQPQHF	TGTGCCAGCAGCCAGTTCCTCGATCAGCCCCAGCATTTT